This entry features one TCR beta chain sequence. It has no known antigen specificity. No base-level quality is on record; no much larger clone is a single base apart. In total, more than 500 healthy bone marrow donors made up the cohort. All cohort members were sampled while nominally healthy, although unrecorded immune exposures were likely present. The donor was CMV seronegative and was included in the group of 352 seronegative cohort members. Each donor provided a peripheral blood sample, and peripheral blood mononuclear cells were used for TCR beta sequencing. The Qiagen DNeasy Blood Extraction Kit was used to extract genomic DNA from the blood cell samples. This sample was included in a study of cytomegalovirus exposure and HLA in healthy donors (dated by TCRdb to 2015 to 2018). With respect to the entire study: An earlier analysis of 587 of the donors reported approximately 280 Gb of sequence data and 95 million to 140 million unique TCR beta sequences obtained from 180 million or so T cells. An early release covering 550 to 700 HLA-typed donors comprised about 300 gigabases of sequencing data and 65 million to 100 million unique TCR sequences. Among the roughly 400 genotyped donors, approximately 77% belonged to the genetic ancestry cluster associated with self-reported Caucasian donors. The study aimed to test whether cataloging public T cell receptors could reveal signatures of past pathogen exposure. The study used immunosequencing to profile the T cell repertoires of about 670 subjects and linked those repertoires to cytomegalovirus serostatus. In addition to the first cohort of 666 subjects, a separate validation cohort of some 120 different subjects was used. To predict cytomegalovirus infection status, the study combined high-throughput TCR immunosequencing, statistical association of individual TCRs with disease status, and machine learning. A later analysis re-analyzed previously published TCR beta repertoires from 666 donors and added high-resolution HLA genotyping to study TCR occurrence patterns. The later analysis used no new phenotypic data to find candidate immune exposures, relying instead on TCR beta sequences and their occurrence across donors. In an earlier analysis of 500 to 650 of the donors, high-throughput TCR beta sequencing was used to judge whether each TCR beta V gene segment behaved as functional or pseudogenic. Donor age, sex, ethnicity and CMV serostatus were collected together with the repertoire data. Genome-wide SNP genotypes for about 60% of the roughly 700 donors were used in a later genetic analysis, which treated that subset as a discovery cohort. Every repertoire in the discovery cohort had been generated on one and the same sequencing platform. Both class I and class II loci were covered by HLA typing, at four-digit resolution. Typing coverage differed by locus: A, B, C, DRB1 and DQB1 were typed in about 620-640 donors, DQA1 in about 510, DPA1 in approximately 610, and DPB1 in 450 to 490. Several DR-DQ haplotypes were treated as single units for association and clustering because of strong linkage in the cohort. Among around 400 genotyped donors of the cohort, an average of 235,054 unique TCR beta nucleotide sequences were sequenced per donor, roughly 20% of them non-productive.

General findings and caveats noted by the study authors: The classifier was reported to diagnose cytomegalovirus status with high specificity and sensitivity in both the original cohort and the validation cohort. In vitro tests confirmed that a few of the cytomegalovirus-associated TCR beta chains recognize cytomegalovirus antigens. Strong co-occurrence of HLA alleles, especially DR and DQ, made assigning TCR associations to individual alleles difficult. Because HLA typing was missing for some donors at each locus, association tests included only the typed subset. A further reported finding was that TCR beta sequences accurately predicted the HLA-A and HLA-B alleles for most subjects in the first cohort. Compared with equally common non-associated chains, HLA-associated TCR beta chains in a later analysis were more clonally expanded and had lower generation probabilities. In an earlier analysis of more than 450 of the donors, most TCR beta V segments were observed in productive rearrangements about 87% or about 30% of the time, broadly matching IMGT annotations. Correlated functional status among segregating V segments might reflect linkage disequilibrium, but an unknown experimental factor could not be ruled out. V-gene and J-gene trimming of TCR beta chains was associated with a missense DCLRE1C variant in a later genetic analysis, and the association was replicated in an independent cohort. Across donors, most TCR sequences were observed very rarely, whereas some public TCRs were present in many individuals. The cohort was sequenced for TCR beta chains only, and without alpha or paired-chain data the features that could be detected were limited. The study listed over 150 TCR beta chains as associated with cytomegalovirus. Sequencing depth was assumed to be roughly uniform across donors in the presence/absence analyses, though that assumption may not hold. A later genetic analysis reported fewer N-insertions in productive TCRs among donors in an Asian-associated ancestry cluster than the 666-donor mean. According to a later analysis, TCR association rates differed among HLA loci, with DRB1 alleles showing the most associated TCRs and HLA-C alleles showing the fewest. Some IMGT-functional V segments, including TRBV6-2 and TRBV6-3, could not be told apart with the 87-base-pair reads, so those segments were excluded. The earlier analysis of some 560 of the donors excluded some 16 rarely observed V segments, including chromosome 9 orphons, because counts were too low. A cluster of highly shared sequence variants was judged likely to represent a technical artifact of the sequencing pipeline. Specific HLA alleles were associated with about 17,000 TCR beta sequences at a false discovery rate of 0.05 in a later analysis. For the cohort, immune exposure information was limited to CMV serostatus. Several of the top co-occurrence clusters appeared to be linked to parvovirus B19, influenza, CMV and Epstein-Barr virus, according to a later analysis. It was suggested by the authors that the approach could potentially be generalized to other disease states and immunological phenotypes. A later analysis found that most CMV-associated TCR beta chains appeared HLA-restricted, with HLA associations seemingly driven largely by CMV exposure.

The library was produced with the immunoSEQ multiplex PCR assay. The multiplex PCR relied on a mix of 60 forward primers for TCR Vbeta segments and 13 reverse primers for TCR Jbeta segments. Amplification of the CDR3 region of rearranged TCR beta genes was performed with a multiplex PCR assay on genomic DNA. The Illumina HiSeq System was used to sequence the amplified TCR beta libraries as 87-base-pair reads. The paper's processing steps were these. A later analysis tallied 75 million to 95 million unique TCR beta chains across the 666 repertoires, and some 10 million of those chains were shared by two or more donors. Raw reads were error-corrected and collapsed into unique sequences by a nearest-neighbor algorithm in which closely related sequences were merged to remove PCR and sequencing errors. CDR3 sequences were aligned to IMGT reference sequences to assign V, D and J gene segments. For a sequence to be retained, at least a six-nucleotide match to both a V gene segment and a J gene segment was required. Rearrangements were called productive when the CDR3 lacked stop codons and stayed in frame with V and J; all others were non-productive. Following IMGT convention, CDR3 was defined as the stretch from the second conserved V-encoded cysteine up to the conserved J-encoded phenylalanine. The earlier analysis of about 590 of the donors excluded sequences that lacked an unambiguous match to a single V gene segment. An earlier analysis of 587 of the donors called V segments functional above 56.7% productive rearrangements and segregating when the between-donor standard deviation exceeded 5%. A statistical classification framework was developed to diagnose cytomegalovirus status using the catalog of TCR beta chain sequences. A later analysis assigned V and J genes by comparing TCR nucleotide sequences with IMGT/GENE-DB human TR gene sequences. The TCRdist pipeline was used in a later analysis to assign CDR3 sequences and most-parsimonious VDJ recombination scenarios. In a later analysis, each TCR beta chain was defined by its CDR3 amino acid sequence together with its V-gene family, and reads without a unique V-gene family were excluded. As a way to deal with suspected cross-contamination and a sequencing artifact, a later analysis dropped over 550 nucleotide sequences that were highly shared and had low generation probability. A later analysis calculated a clonal expansion index for each public chain from normalized within-repertoire ranks of inferred template counts. A later analysis computed generation probabilities with a VDJ recombination model fitted to out-of-frame rearrangements, and checked the results against IGoR. In a later analysis, TCR-TCR, TCR-HLA and TCR-CMV co-occurrence was scored with hypergeometric tests, and a repertoire-size bias correction was applied to TCR pairs. A later analysis estimated false discovery rates by permuting HLA or CMV assignments 20 times. In a later analysis, co-occurring TCRs were grouped using DBSCAN, with TCRdist sequence similarity added in when clustering inside HLA-allele-positive subsets. Repertoires with fewer than 30,000 or more than 120,000 public chains, plus five repertoires with anomalous nucleotide sharing, were excluded from co-occurrence clustering. The immuneACCESS repertoire file appears here via TCRdb, limited to in-frame rearrangements. These files lack a portion of the clones; in checked studies, under half of the deficit traces to unresolved V genes, and the cause of the others is not known. D and trimming come from the DNA, and the V and J calls and clone size come from that table. This sample gives 150,000 to 200,000 clones in total; about four fifths of them show up just once. Roughly 1.4% of the sample lies in the top ten.

The CDR3 sequence holds 14 residues, the cysteine and phenylalanine included. The sequence is cut down to CDR3 DNA, 42 bases in frame from base 1. The germline V gene gives CDR1 as SNHLY and CDR2 as FYNNEI. Between the V and J ends, shortened by 1 base and 4 bases respectively, the junction contains 11 bases. In this chain, TRBV2 is recombined with TRBJ2-7; TRBD2 is a weak D gene call, 6 bases matching. The sequence came from a woman between 50 and 59 years old in good health and CMV-seronegative. Material: PBMCs. The base sequence is TGTGCCAGCAGTGAAGGGCGGGGCGGTTACGAGCAGTACTTC. Translated, this gives CASSEGRGGYEQYF.